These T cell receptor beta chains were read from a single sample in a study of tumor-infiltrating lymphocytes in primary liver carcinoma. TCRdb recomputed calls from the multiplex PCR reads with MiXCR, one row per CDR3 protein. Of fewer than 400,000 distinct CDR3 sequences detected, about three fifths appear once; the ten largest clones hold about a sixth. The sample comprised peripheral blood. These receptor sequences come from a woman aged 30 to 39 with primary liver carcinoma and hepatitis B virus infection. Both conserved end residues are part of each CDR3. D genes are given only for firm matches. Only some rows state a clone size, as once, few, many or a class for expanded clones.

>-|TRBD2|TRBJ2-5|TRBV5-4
CAMGGIKSESQYF
TGTGCCATGGGGGGGATAAAGTCTGAGTCCCAGTACTTC
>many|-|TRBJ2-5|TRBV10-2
CASKVSGSRETQYF
TGCGCCAGCAAAGTCTCCGGGAGCAGGGAGACCCAGTACTTC
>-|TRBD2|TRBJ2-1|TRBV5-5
CASSRTGTSRLSSYNEQFF
TGTGCCAGCAGCCGGACCGGGACTAGCAGATTAAGCTCCTACAATGAGCAGTTCTTC
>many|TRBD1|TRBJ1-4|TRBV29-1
CSVGDRSNEKLFF
TGCAGCGTTGGGGACAGGAGTAATGAAAAACTGTTTTTT
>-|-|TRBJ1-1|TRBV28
CASSQQSARANTEAFF
TGTGCCAGCAGTCAACAGTCGGCCAGGGCGAACACTGAAGCTTTCTTT
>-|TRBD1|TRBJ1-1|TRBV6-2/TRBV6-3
CASTGQGASEALF
TGTGCCAGTACGGGACAGGGGGCCAGTGAAGCTCTCTTT
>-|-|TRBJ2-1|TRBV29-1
CSGVSASDNNEQLF
TGCAGCGGAGTGAGCGCCTCGGACAACAATGAGCAGCTCTTC
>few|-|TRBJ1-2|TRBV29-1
CSVWEGNYGYTF
TGCAGCGTTTGGGAGGGCAACTATGGCTACACCTTC
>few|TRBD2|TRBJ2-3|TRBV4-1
CASSQDRTSGGRNTQYF
TGCGCCAGCAGCCAAGACCGGACTAGCGGGGGAAGAAATACGCAGTATTTT
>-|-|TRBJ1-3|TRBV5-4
CASSRDPTRIGNTIYF
TGTGCCAGCAGCCGGGACCCGACACGAATTGGAAACACCATATATTTT
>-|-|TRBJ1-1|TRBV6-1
CVITEIGGTEAFF
TGTGTCATTACCGAGATAGGCGGGACTGAAGCTTTCTTT
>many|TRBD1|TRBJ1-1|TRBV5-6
CASSPLGQGRKNTEAFF
TGTGCCAGCAGCCCCCTCGGACAGGGAAGGAAGAACACTGAAGCTTTCTTT
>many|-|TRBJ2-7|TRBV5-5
CASSFLGDPIYEQYF
TGTGCCAGCAGCTTTTTGGGGGACCCAATCTACGAGCAGTACTTC
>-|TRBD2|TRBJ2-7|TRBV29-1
CSVGEARGSLREQYF
TGCAGCGTTGGAGAGGCTCGCGGGAGCCTTCGTGAGCAGTACTTC
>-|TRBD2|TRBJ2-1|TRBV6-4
CASSEASGNEQFF
TGTGCCAGCAGTGAGGCTAGCGGGAATGAGCAGTTCTTC
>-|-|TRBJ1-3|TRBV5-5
CASSWGDKKTDTIYF
TGTGCCAGCAGCTGGGGGGACAAGAAAACTGACACCATATATTTT
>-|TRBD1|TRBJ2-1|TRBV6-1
CASSVLDRSYNEQFF
TGTGCCAGCAGTGTACTGGACAGGTCCTACAATGAGCAGTTCTTC
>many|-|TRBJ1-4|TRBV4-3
CASSRGVQATNEKLFF
TGCGCCAGCAGTCGAGGGGTACAAGCAACTAATGAAAAACTGTTTTTT
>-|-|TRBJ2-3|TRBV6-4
CASSDAGTPTDTQYF
TGTGCCAGCAGTGACGCCGGGACCCCCACAGATACGCAGTATTTT
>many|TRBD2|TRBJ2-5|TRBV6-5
CASSFRTSGSGETQYF
TGTGCCAGCAGTTTTAGGACTAGCGGGAGTGGAGAGACCCAGTACTTC
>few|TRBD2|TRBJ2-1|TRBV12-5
CASGGRLADNEQFF
TGTGCTAGTGGTGGTCGACTAGCGGACAATGAGCAGTTCTTC
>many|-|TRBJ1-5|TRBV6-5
CASRWGRDQPQHF
TGTGCCAGCAGGTGGGGGCGCGATCAGCCCCAGCATTTT
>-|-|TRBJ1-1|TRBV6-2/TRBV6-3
CASSYIPRGQTNTEAFF
TGTGCCAGCAGTTACATCCCTCGAGGACAGACGAACACTGAAGCTTTCTTT
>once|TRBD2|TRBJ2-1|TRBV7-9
CASSPRTSASSYNEQFF
TGTGCCAGCAGCCCCCGGACTAGCGCAAGCTCCTACAATGAGCAGTTCTTC
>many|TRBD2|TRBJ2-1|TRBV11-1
CASSDHGGTSGSRQFF
TGTGCCAGCAGCGACCACGGCGGGACTAGCGGGAGTCGACAGTTCTTC
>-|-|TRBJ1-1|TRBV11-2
CTSSFRLAEPEASF
TGTACCAGCAGCTTCAGACTAGCGGAGCCTGAAGCTTCCTTT
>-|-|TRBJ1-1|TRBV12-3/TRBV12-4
CASSALQGDTEAFF
TGTGCCAGCAGCGCACTACAGGGAGACACTGAAGCTTTCTTT
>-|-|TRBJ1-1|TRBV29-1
CSVHKGQGIMNTEAFF
TGCAGCGTTCACAAGGGGCAGGGAATCATGAACACTGAAGCTTTCTTT
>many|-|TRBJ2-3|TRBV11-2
CASTPYTDTQYF
TGTGCCAGCACCCCCTACACAGATACGCAGTATTTT
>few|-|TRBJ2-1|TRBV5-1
CASSLSGDFNEQFF
TGCGCCAGCAGCTTGTCGGGGGATTTCAATGAGCAGTTCTTC
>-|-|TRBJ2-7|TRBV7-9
CASSLGMSTYEQYF
TGTGCCAGCAGCCTAGGGATGAGCACCTACGAGCAGTACTTC
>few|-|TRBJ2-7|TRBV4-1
CASSQLGGSEEQYF
TGCGCCAGCAGCCAACTAGGGGGATCTGAGGAGCAGTACTTC
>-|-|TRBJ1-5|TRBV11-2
CASSLASNQPLHF
TGTGCCAGTAGCTTAGCGAGCAATCAGCCTCTGCATTTT
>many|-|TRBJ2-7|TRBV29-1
CSVGAGISYEQYF
TGCAGCGTTGGGGCTGGGATCTCCTACGAGCAGTACTTC
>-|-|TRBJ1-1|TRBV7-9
CASSWEGPEAFF
TGTGCCAGCAGCTGGGAGGGCCCTGAAGCTTTCTTT
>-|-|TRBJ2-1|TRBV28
CASSLEGWQGWNGQFF
TGTGCCAGCAGTCTCGAGGGGTGGCAGGGGTGGAATGGGCAGTTCTTC
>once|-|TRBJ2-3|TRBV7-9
CGSSSPTGDSDTQYF
TGTGGCAGCAGCTCCCCGACTGGAGATTCAGATACGCAGTATTTT
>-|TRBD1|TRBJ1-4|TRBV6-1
CASCPGTGVRDEKLFF
TGTGCCAGCTGTCCCGGGACAGGGGTTCGGGATGAAAAACTGTTTTTT
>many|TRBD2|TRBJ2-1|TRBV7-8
CASSPYSGRNEQFF
TGTGCCAGCAGCCCATATAGCGGGAGGAATGAGCAGTTCTTC
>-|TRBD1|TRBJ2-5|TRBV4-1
CASSRGQGALDTQYF
TGCGCCAGCAGCCGCGGACAGGGGGCTTTAGATACCCAGTACTTC
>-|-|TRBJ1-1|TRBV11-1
CASRTATVMEAFF
TGTGCCAGCAGAACCGCTACAGTGATGGAAGCTTTCTTT
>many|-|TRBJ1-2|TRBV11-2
CASSFDGYGYTF
TGTGCCAGCAGCTTCGACGGCTATGGCTACACCTTC
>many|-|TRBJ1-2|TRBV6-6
CASSYSSGGAGNYGYTF
TGTGCCAGCAGTTACTCATCCGGGGGGGCTGGGAACTATGGCTACACCTTC
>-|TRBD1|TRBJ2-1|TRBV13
CASSFLTGWNEQFF
TGTGCCAGCAGCTTCCTGACAGGGTGGAATGAGCAGTTCTTC